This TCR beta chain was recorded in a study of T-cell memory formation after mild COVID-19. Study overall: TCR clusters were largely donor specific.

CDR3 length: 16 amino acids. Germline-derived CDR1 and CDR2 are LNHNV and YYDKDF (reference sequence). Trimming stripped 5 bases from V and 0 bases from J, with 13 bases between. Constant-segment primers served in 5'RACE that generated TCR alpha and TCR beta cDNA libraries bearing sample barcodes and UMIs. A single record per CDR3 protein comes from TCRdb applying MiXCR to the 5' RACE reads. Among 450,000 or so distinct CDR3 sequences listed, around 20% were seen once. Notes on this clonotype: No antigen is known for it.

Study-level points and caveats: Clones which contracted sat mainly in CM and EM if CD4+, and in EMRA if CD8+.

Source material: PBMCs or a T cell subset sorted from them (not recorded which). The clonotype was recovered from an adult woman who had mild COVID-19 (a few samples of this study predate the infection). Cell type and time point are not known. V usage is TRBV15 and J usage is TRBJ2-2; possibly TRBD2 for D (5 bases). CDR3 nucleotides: TGTGCCACCAGCGCGCGGACTGGAGCGAACACCGGGGAGCTGTTTTTT. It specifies CATSARTGANTGELFF.